These 26 T cell receptor beta chains were all obtained from the same sample, sequenced in a study of cytomegalovirus exposure and HLA in healthy donors. Researchers ran the PCR with 60 Vbeta and 13 Jbeta primers. Generated by immunoSEQ multiplex PCR, the TCRdb table keeps only in-frame clones and is missing some. The profile covers approximately 79,000 clones, with under 80% appearing a single time and 7.5% to 9.5% taken by the ten largest. Sequencing was performed on PBMCs. The receptors shown here come from a man in his forties in good health and CMV-seropositive.

The J gene is TRBJ1-5, the V gene TRBV2, with 9 bases that match TRBD1. CDR1 is SNHLY and CDR2 is FYNNEI in the germline V gene. The length of the CDR3 is 14 residues. Trimming took 8 bases from V and 5 from J; bases not matched to a gene: 7. DNA of the CDR3: TGTGCCAGCCAAGGGACAGGGAGGGATCAGCCCCAGCATTTT. It yields the protein CASQGTGRDQPQHF.

The V gene is TRBV27, the J gene TRBJ2-5; TRBD2 aligns across 10 bases. V was pared by 5 bases and J by 5 bases, with 5 bases of the junction left unmatched. The germline V gene encodes CDR1 MNHEY and CDR2 SMNVEV (reference sequence). There are 14 residues in the CDR3. The CDR3 reads CASSLAGARETQYF. The DNA of the CDR3 is TGTGCCAGCAGTCTAGCGGGGGCCAGGGAGACCCAGTACTTC.

The CDR3 DNA sequence: TGTGCCAGCAGCGTAGGGACTAGCAGAGACAATGAGCAGTTCTTC. It yields the protein CASSVGTSRDNEQFF. The chain is built from TRBV9 and TRBJ2-1, with 8 bases identical to TRBD2. This CDR3 is built from 15 residues. V was pared by 0 bases and J by 5 bases, with 4 bases of the junction left unmatched. CDR1 and CDR2 (germline): SGDLS, YYNGEE.

This chain uses TRBV9 with TRBJ2-1; D ambiguous. V was trimmed by 4 bases and J by 7 bases, leaving 9 bases between them. The V gene's germline CDR1 is SGDLS and CDR2 YYNGEE. The length of the CDR3 is 12 residues. CDR3: CASSLPRNEQFF. CDR3 nucleotides: TGTGCCAGCAGCCTTCCTAGGAATGAGCAGTTCTTC.

V gene TRBV27 combines with J gene TRBJ2-7; 7 nucleotides align to TRBD2. V shed 6 bases, J shed 2 bases, and the junction held 1 base outside the gene matches. Looked up from germline, CDR1 is MNHEY and CDR2 is SMNVEV (reference sequence). This CDR3 spans 12 amino acids. Written as DNA, the CDR3 is TGTGCCAGCAGCCGGGGGGCCTACGAGCAGTACTTC. Translating gives CASSRGAYEQYF.

The rearrangement uses TRBV5-1 and TRBJ1-1; D is uncertain. CDR3 length: 13 amino acids. The V gene lost 6 bases and the J gene lost 4 bases, with 13 bases spanning the gap. Germline CDR1 and CDR2: SGHRS and YFSETQ. As DNA, the CDR3 is TGCGCCAGCACTCTGACTCAGCTCACTGAAGCTTTCTTT. Translating it yields CASTLTQLTEAFF.

The V call is TRBV12-5, the J call TRBJ2-1; 7 nucleotides match TRBD1. V shed 1 base and J 0 bases; nucleotides not matched to a gene: 6. This CDR3 is built from 17 residues. Germline CDR1 LGHNT, CDR2 FRNRAP. CDR3 coding DNA: TGTGCTAGTGGTTTGGCCTCCGGGACAGTCTCCTACAATGAGCAGTTCTTC. Translating gives CASGLASGTVSYNEQFF. The entire variable domain, with the rest obtained from reference TRBV12-5 and TRBJ2-1, is as follows: DARVTQTPRHKVTEMGQEVTMRCQPILGHNTVFWYRQTMMQGLELLAYFRNRAPLDDSGMPKDRFSAEMPDATLATLKIQPSEPRDSAVYFCASGLASGTVSYNEQFFGPGTRLTVL.

This chain connects TRBV28 to TRBJ2-1; 8 nucleotides align to TRBD2. The trim removed 5 bases at V and 9 bases at J, leaving 12 bases unmatched. Germline V gene data show CDR1 as MDHEN and CDR2 as SYDVKM. There are 15 residues in the CDR3. The CDR3 DNA is TGTGCCAGCAGTCCGGGAGGGCTTAGTGACGGTGAGCAGTTCTTC. It translates to CASSPGGLSDGEQFF.

The genes are TRBV27 and TRBJ2-2; 12 bases are shared with TRBD2. The CDR3 runs to 16 residues. After removal of 5 bases from V and 6 bases from J, the junction contained 7 bases not matched to a gene. CDR1 is MNHEY, CDR2 SMNVEV, per germline (reference sequence). CDR3 region: CASSPRLAGAPGELFF. The CDR3 DNA sequence: TGTGCCAGCAGTCCTCGACTAGCGGGAGCCCCCGGGGAGCTGTTTTTT.

V usage is TRBV5-1 and J usage is TRBJ2-2; a possible D gene is TRBD2 (6 bases). CDR1 and CDR2 from the germline V gene are SGHRS and YFSETQ. The CDR3 sequence is 14 residues long. V lost 2 bases, J lost 4 bases, and 9 bases lay in between. The CDR3 DNA reads as TGCGCCAGCAGCTTCGGCGGGGTCACCGGGGAGCTGTTTTTT. It is translated as CASSFGGVTGELFF.

The V gene is TRBV27, the J gene TRBJ2-6, with D hard to call. V was cut by 7 bases and J by 0 bases, with 4 bases left in between. This CDR3 spans 13 amino acids. Germline CDR1 is MNHEY and CDR2 is SMNVEV (reference sequence). The DNA for the CDR3 is TGTGCCAGCAAACTCTCTGGGGCCAACGTCCTGACTTTC. This gives the protein CASKLSGANVLTF.

This clone was observed a handful of times. Germline is not matched at one junction end, which may reflect a read error. The chain combines TRBV7-8 with TRBJ2-1; 13 bases align to TRBD2. In germline, CDR1 is SGHVS, CDR2 FQNEAQ. This CDR3 has 14 residues. The CDR3 DNA is TGTGCCAGCAGCTCACCGGGACTAGCGGGGCCCAGTCTCTTC. This encodes CASSSPGLAGPSLF.

This clone was counted a few times. The chain employs TRBV29-1 and TRBJ2-3, with D possibly being TRBD2 (6 bases). The ends were cut back, 3 bases at V and 1 base at J, with 14 bases in the middle. This CDR3 is 15 amino acids long. Germline CDR1 is SQVTM and CDR2 is ANQGSEA. The CDR3 region is CSVEAGLGGTDTQYF. CDR3 nucleotide sequence: TGCAGCGTTGAGGCGGGGCTTGGAGGCACAGATACGCAGTATTTT.

V gene TRBV6-6 combines with J gene TRBJ2-5; D might be TRBD1 (6 bases). Between the trimmed V and J ends, which lost 2 bases and 3 bases, there was a span of 10 bases. The CDR3 loop spans 14 amino acids. Germline V gene sequence: CDR1 MNHNY, CDR2 SVGAGI (reference sequence). The CDR3 region is CASSYRSGEETQYF. In DNA form, the CDR3 reads TGTGCCAGCAGTTACAGGTCAGGGGAAGAGACCCAGTACTTC.

As to this clone: Other nucleotide sequences in the sample specify the same CDR3. V usage is TRBV28 and J usage is TRBJ2-3; D might be TRBD1 (6 bases). Germline assignment: CDR1 MDHEN and CDR2 SYDVKM. CDR3 length: 13 residues. V was pared by 4 bases and J by 3 bases, with 8 bases between. As DNA, the CDR3 is TGTGCCAGCAGTTCCAGGGGTACAGATACGCAGTATTTT. Its protein product is CASSSRGTDTQYF.

The chain is built from TRBV7-9 and TRBJ2-1; D unclear. Germline CDR1 SEHNR, CDR2 FQNEAQ (reference sequence). CDR3 length: 12 amino acids. Trimming took off 5 bases at V and 5 bases at J, with 7 bases between the two ends. CDR3 DNA sequence: TGTGCCAGCAGCATCCTTCACAATGAGCAGTTCTTC. This translates into CASSILHNEQFF. The variable domain in full, with the rest retrieved from reference TRBV7-9 and TRBJ2-1, is DTGVSQNPRHKITKRGQNVTFRCDPISEHNRLYWYRQTLGQGPEFLTYFQNEAQLEKSRLLSDRFSAERPKGSFSTLEIQRTEQGDSAMYLCASSILHNEQFFGPGTRLTVL.

The chain is built from TRBV30 and TRBJ1-2, with TRBD1 matching over 9 bases. V dropped 0 bases and J dropped 4; count of bases not matched to a gene: 3. The germline V gene has CDR1 GTSNPN and CDR2 SVGIG (reference sequence). CDR3 length equals 14 residues. The CDR3 here is CAWSVGQGGYGYTF. CDR3 DNA sequence: TGTGCCTGGAGTGTGGGACAGGGCGGCTATGGCTACACCTTC.

This clone was counted between two and nine times. The chain employs TRBV5-6 and TRBJ2-7, with D hard to call. CDR3 length: 13 residues. The germline V and J ends were trimmed by 3 bases and 1 base, with 8 bases remaining between them. Germline V gene lookup returns CDR1 SGHDT and CDR2 YYEEEE. The CDR3 bases are TGTGCCAGCAGCTCCCGAGTATCCTACGAGCAGTACTTC. Residues: CASSSRVSYEQYF.

This clone has only a few counts. The chain links TRBV5-4 to TRBJ2-5, with D possibly TRBD2 on 6 matching bases. The CDR3 loop spans 14 amino acids. V was clipped by 4 bases and J by 7 bases, with 17 bases between them. The V gene's germline CDR1 is SGHNT and CDR2 YYREEE (reference sequence). The CDR3 coding sequence is TGTGCCAGCAGCCTAGGAGTAGCGGCAGGGACCCAGTACTTC. This translates into CASSLGVAAGTQYF.

The chain carries TRBV6-6 and TRBJ1-1; D perhaps matches TRBD1 (5 bases). The germline gives CDR1 MNHNY, CDR2 SVGAGI (reference sequence). V was cut by 2 bases and J by 3 bases, with 7 bases left in between. The CDR3 runs to 13 residues. The CDR3 here is CASSYPRDTEAFF. CDR3 bases: TGTGCCAGCAGTTACCCCAGGGACACTGAAGCTTTCTTT.

A single count supports this clone. The V and J genes are TRBV5-1 and TRBJ1-1; TRBD1 agrees at 8 bases. Germline V CDR1 and CDR2: SGHRS, YFSETQ. The CDR3 extends over 15 amino acids. The V and J ends lost 2 bases and 7 bases, in that order; junction bases with no gene match: 10. CDR3 region: CASSLLITGGDEAFF. As DNA, the CDR3 is TGCGCCAGCAGCTTACTAATTACAGGGGGGGATGAAGCTTTCTTT.

The chain uses TRBV6-6 and TRBJ1-3, with D maybe TRBD1 (6 bases). Germline CDR1 reads MNHNY; CDR2 reads SVGAGI (reference sequence). The CDR3 is 14 amino acids. Trimming took off 5 bases at V and 3 bases at J, with 11 bases between the two ends. CDR3 residues: CASSTGLDGNTIYF. For the CDR3, the DNA is TGTGCCAGCAGTACAGGGTTGGATGGAAACACCATATATTTT.

The chain joins TRBV29-1 to TRBJ1-2; tentatively, D is TRBD1 (6 bases). The germline gives CDR1 SQVTM, CDR2 ANQGSEA. The CDR3 is 11 residues long. Trimming removed 6 bases from V and 8 bases from J, with 13 bases in between. This chain's CDR3 is CSVLSQGGYTF. The CDR3 nucleotides are TGCAGCGTCCTCAGCCAGGGGGGCTACACCTTC.

This clone was seen a handful of times. The V gene is TRBV5-5, the J gene TRBJ2-5; TRBD2 aligns across 16 bases. The ends lost 1 base at V and 6 bases at J; junction bases unmatched: 6. The CDR3 has 17 amino acids. From germline, CDR1 is SGHKS and CDR2 YYEKEE (reference sequence). The CDR3 sequence is CASSLIGTSGGAQTQYF. CDR3 bases: TGTGCCAGCAGCTTGATAGGGACTAGCGGGGGGGCTCAGACCCAGTACTTC.

In this sample, this clone turned up a few times. The junction does not match germline at one end; this may be a read error. This chain joins TRBV19 and TRBJ1-1, with D possibly TRBD1 on 6 matching bases. The CDR3 contains 12 residues. Per germline, CDR1 LNHDA and CDR2 SQIVND (reference sequence). CDR3 DNA: TGTGCCAGTAGTATAGATAGGGCCGGGACAATCTTT. Its protein product is CASSIDRAGTIF.

This clone was recorded at least ten times. The V gene is TRBV30, the J gene TRBJ1-1; D remains unclear. Trimming cost V 3 bases and J 0 bases, with 8 bases left between them. Per the germline V gene, CDR1 is GTSNPN and CDR2 is SVGIG (reference sequence). This CDR3 has 13 residues. The CDR3 DNA is TGTGCCTGGAGACAGTCGATGAACACTGAAGCTTTCTTT. This encodes CAWRQSMNTEAFF.